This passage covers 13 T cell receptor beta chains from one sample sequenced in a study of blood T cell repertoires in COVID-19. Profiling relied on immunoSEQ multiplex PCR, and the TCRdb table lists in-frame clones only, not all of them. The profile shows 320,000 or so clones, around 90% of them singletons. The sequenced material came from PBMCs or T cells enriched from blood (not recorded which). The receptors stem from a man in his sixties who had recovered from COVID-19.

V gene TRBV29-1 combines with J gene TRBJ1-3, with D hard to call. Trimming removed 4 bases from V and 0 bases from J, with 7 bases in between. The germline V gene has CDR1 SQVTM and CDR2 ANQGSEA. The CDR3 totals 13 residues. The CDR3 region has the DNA TGCAGCGTTGTCCCCCACTCTGGAAACACCATATATTTT. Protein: CSVVPHSGNTIYF.

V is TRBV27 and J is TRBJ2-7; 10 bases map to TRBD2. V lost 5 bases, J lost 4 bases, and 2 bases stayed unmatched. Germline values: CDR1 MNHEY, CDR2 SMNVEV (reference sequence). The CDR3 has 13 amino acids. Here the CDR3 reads CASSSGRGYEQYF. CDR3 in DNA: TGTGCCAGCAGTAGCGGGAGGGGTTACGAGCAGTACTTC.

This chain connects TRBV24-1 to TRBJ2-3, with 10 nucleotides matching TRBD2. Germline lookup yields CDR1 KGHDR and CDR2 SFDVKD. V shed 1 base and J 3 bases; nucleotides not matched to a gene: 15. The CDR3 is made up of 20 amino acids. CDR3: CATSDLSLDGTSEVTDTQYF. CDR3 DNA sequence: TGTGCCACCAGTGATTTAAGCCTAGACGGGACTAGCGAGGTAACAGATACGCAGTATTTT.

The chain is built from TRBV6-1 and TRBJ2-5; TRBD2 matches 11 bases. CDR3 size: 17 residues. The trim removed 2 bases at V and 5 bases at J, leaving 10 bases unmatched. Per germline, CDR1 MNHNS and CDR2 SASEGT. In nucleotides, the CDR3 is TGTGCCAGCAGTGAAACCACTAGCGGGAGCGGAAGGGAGACCCAGTACTTC. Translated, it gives CASSETTSGSGRETQYF.

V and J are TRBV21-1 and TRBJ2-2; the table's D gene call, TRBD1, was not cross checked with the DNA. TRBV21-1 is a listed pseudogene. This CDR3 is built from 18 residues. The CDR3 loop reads CASSLLFRDRANTGELFF. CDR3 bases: TGTGCCAGCAGCCTCCTCTTTCGGGACAGAGCTAACACCGGGGAGCTGTTTTTT.

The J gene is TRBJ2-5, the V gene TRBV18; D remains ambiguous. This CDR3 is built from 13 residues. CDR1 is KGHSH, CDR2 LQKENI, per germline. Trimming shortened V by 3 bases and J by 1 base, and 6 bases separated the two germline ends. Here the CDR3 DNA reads TGTGCCAGCTCACCCTTCTCCCAAGAGACCCAGTACTTC. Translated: CASSPFSQETQYF.

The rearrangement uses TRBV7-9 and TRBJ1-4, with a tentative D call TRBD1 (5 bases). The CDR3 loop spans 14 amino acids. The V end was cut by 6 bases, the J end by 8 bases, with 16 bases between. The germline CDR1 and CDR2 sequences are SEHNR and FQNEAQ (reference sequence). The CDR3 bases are TGTGCCAGCAGACCCTCGGGGGGAGGCGAAAAACTGTTTTTT. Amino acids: CASRPSGGGEKLFF.

CDR3: CSVEVQGPGETQYF. The CDR3 bases are TGCAGCGTTGAAGTGCAGGGTCCAGGAGAGACCCAGTACTTC. The V gene is TRBV29-1, the J gene TRBJ2-5; TRBD1 is a possible D gene (5 bases). Germline CDR1 is SQVTM and CDR2 is ANQGSEA. CDR3 length: 14 residues. V gave up 1 base and J gave up 4 bases, with 13 bases separating them.

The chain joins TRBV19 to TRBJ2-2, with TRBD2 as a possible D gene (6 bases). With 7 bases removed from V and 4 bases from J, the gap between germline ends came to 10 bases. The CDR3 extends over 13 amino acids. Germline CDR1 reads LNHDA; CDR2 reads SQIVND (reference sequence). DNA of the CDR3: TGTGCCAGTAATCGGGGGACCACCGGGGAGCTGTTTTTT. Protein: CASNRGTTGELFF.

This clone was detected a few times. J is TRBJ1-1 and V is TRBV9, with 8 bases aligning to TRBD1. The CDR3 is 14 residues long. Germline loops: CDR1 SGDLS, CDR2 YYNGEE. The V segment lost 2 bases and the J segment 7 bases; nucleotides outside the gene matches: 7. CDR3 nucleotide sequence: TGTGCCAGCAGCGTCCGGCAGGGGGCAGGTGAAGCTTTCTTT. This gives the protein CASSVRQGAGEAFF.

The CDR3 sequence is CASSQEGAGANTGELFF. The CDR3 coding sequence is TGCGCCAGCAGCCAAGAGGGGGCGGGAGCGAACACCGGGGAGCTGTTTTTT. The chain links TRBV4-1 to TRBJ2-2; the D gene is possibly TRBD2 (7 bases). Trimming removed 0 bases at V and 0 bases at J, with 11 bases between. Germline V gives CDR1 MGHRA, CDR2 YSYEKL. The length of the CDR3 is 17 residues.

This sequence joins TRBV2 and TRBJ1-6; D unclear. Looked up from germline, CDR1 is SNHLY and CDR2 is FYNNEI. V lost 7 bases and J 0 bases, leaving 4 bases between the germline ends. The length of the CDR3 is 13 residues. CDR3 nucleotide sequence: TGTGCCAGCAAGAGCTCCTATAATTCACCCCTCCACTTT. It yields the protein CASKSSYNSPLHF.

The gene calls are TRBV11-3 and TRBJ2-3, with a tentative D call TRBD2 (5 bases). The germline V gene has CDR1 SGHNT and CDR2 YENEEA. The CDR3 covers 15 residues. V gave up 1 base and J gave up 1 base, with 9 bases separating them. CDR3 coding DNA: TGTGCCAGCAGCTTAGGCTCGCGGGGCACAGATACGCAGTATTTT. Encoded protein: CASSLGSRGTDTQYF.